These 8 T cell receptor beta chains were all obtained from the same sample, sequenced in a study of T cell repertoires in cytomegalovirus infection. TCRdb processed the reads anew with MiXCR; each CDR3 protein has one entry. The sample carries 450,000 to 600,000 distinct CDR3 sequences, 11% recorded once. The specimen sequenced was PBMCs. The receptors originated from a human donor in good health (CMV status not recorded). Some clones in this sample may be carry-over from other donors' samples.

This clonotype was seen many times. The rearrangement links TRBV19 to TRBJ2-5; no definite D call. Germline V CDR1 and CDR2: LNHDA, SQIVND (reference sequence). V dropped 3 bases and J dropped 5 bases, with 13 bases sitting between them. The CDR3 runs 14 residues. CDR3 nucleotides: TGTGCCAGTAGTATGATGAACCTCAGGGAGACCCAGTACTTC. It yields the protein CASSMMNLRETQYF.

This clonotype was counted at least ten times. This sequence joins TRBV7-8 and TRBJ2-6; the D is unclear. The germline V and J ends were trimmed by 5 bases and 2 bases, with 13 bases remaining between them. The CDR3 is made up of 16 amino acids. CDR1 and CDR2 from the germline V gene are SGHVS and FQNEAQ. The CDR3: CASSEGTRTGANVLTF. Here the CDR3 DNA reads TGTGCCAGCAGCGAAGGTACCCGGACTGGGGCCAACGTCCTGACTTTC. Full variable domain (outside the CDR3, taken from reference TRBV7-8 and TRBJ2-6): GAGVSQSPRYKVAKRGQDVALRCDPISGHVSLFWYQQALGQGPEFLTYFQNEAQLDKSGLPSDRFFAERPEGSVSTLKIQRTQQEDSAVYLCASSEGTRTGANVLTFGAGSRLTVL.

Many counts were recorded for this clonotype. The chain links TRBV10-3 to TRBJ1-3, with D possibly matching TRBD1 (6 bases). The V and J ends lost 3 bases and 4 bases respectively, with 13 bases between them. There are 15 residues in the CDR3. The germline V gene encodes CDR1 ENHRY and CDR2 SYGVKD. CDR3 coding DNA: TGTGCCATCAGTGACCCCGGGGGCGCGGGAAACACCATATATTTT. Residues: CAISDPGGAGNTIYF.

This chain connects TRBV3-1 to TRBJ2-1; TRBD2 aligns across 13 bases. CDR1 and CDR2 from the germline V gene are LGHDT and YNNKEL (reference sequence). This CDR3 is built from 18 residues. V lost 1 base and J lost 0; bases outside the gene matches: 3. CDR3 protein: CASSQGRTSGSSYNEQFF. The CDR3 DNA reads TGTGCCAGCAGCCAAGGGCGGACTAGCGGGAGCTCCTACAATGAGCAGTTCTTC.

This clonotype was observed at least ten times. This chain joins TRBV7-2 and TRBJ1-6; D is perhaps TRBD1 (5 bases). CDR1 and CDR2 from the germline V gene are SGHTA and FQGNSA. Deletions cut 3 bases from V and 10 bases from J, with 19 bases between. This CDR3 has 16 residues. The CDR3 nucleotides read TGTGCCAGCAGCTTCCCGCCCGGGAGCCGGGGGTCACCCCTCCACTTT. It specifies CASSFPPGSRGSPLHF.

This clonotype was picked up a small number of times. The chain carries TRBV7-9 and TRBJ2-7; TRBD1 aligns across 9 bases. The V gene end was trimmed by 6 bases and the J gene end by 5 bases; junction bases not matched to a gene: 8. Per germline, CDR1 SEHNR and CDR2 FQNEAQ (reference sequence). The CDR3 totals 14 residues. This CDR3 reads CASRLTGGDDEQYF. CDR3 DNA sequence: TGTGCCAGCAGGCTTACAGGGGGCGACGACGAGCAGTACTTC.

This clonotype was detected ten times or more. The rearrangement links TRBV28 to TRBJ2-7; 7 bases match TRBD1. With V trimmed by 9 bases and J by 3 bases, 8 bases remained unmatched. The germline CDR1 and CDR2 sequences are MDHEN and SYDVKM. This CDR3 comprises 13 residues. The CDR3 coding sequence is TGTGCCAGTAGTCGACAGGGAAACTACGAGCAGTACTTC. Its translation: CASSRQGNYEQYF.

This clonotype occurred many times. The chain joins TRBV2 to TRBJ1-4, with 7 nucleotides matching TRBD1. The V segment lost 8 bases and the J segment 6 bases; nucleotides outside the gene matches: 9. The CDR3 is 14 amino acids. Per germline, CDR1 SNHLY and CDR2 FYNNEI. The CDR3 loop is CASGRGQRYEKLFF. The CDR3 region has the DNA TGTGCCAGCGGAAGGGGGCAGCGGTATGAAAAACTGTTTTTT.